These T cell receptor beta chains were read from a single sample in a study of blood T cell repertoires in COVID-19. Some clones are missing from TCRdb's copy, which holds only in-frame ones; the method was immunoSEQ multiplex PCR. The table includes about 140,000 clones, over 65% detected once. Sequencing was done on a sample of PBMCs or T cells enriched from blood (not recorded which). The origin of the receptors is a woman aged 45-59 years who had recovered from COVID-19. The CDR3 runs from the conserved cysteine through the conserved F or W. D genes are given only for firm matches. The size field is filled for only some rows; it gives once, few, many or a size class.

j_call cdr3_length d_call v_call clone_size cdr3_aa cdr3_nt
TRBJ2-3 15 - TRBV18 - CASSPSNRGTDTQYF TGTGCCAGCTCACCAAGCAATCGGGGCACAGATACGCAGTATTTT
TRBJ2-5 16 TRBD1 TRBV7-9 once CASSSPTGGYQETQYF TGTGCCAGCAGCTCCCCGACAGGGGGCTACCAAGAGACCCAGTACTTC
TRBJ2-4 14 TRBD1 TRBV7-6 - CASSLTGGQNIQYF TGTGCCAGCAGCTTAACAGGGGGCCAAAACATTCAGTACTTC
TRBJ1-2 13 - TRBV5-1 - CASSEEGFGGYTF TGCGCCAGCAGTGAGGAGGGGTTTGGGGGCTACACCTTC
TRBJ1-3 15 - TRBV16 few CASSQSRGTGNTIYF TGTGCCAGCAGCCAATCGCGAGGGACTGGAAACACCATATATTTT
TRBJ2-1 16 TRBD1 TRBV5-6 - CASNPRTGASYNEQFF TGTGCCAGCAACCCTAGGACAGGGGCCTCCTACAATGAGCAGTTCTTC
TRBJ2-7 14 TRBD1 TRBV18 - CASSLGQGAYEQYF TGTGCCAGCTCACTTGGACAGGGAGCCTACGAGCAGTACTTC
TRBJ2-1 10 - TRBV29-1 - CSVAVIEQFF TGCAGCGTTGCGGTGATTGAGCAGTTCTTC
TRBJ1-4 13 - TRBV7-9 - CASSSLDNEKLFF TGTGCCAGCAGCTCCCTAGATAATGAAAAACTGTTTTTT
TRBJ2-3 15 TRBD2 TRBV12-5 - CASGSLAGGGDTQYF TGTGCTAGTGGCTCCCTAGCGGGGGGGGGAGATACGCAGTATTTT
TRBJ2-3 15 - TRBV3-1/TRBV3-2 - CASSLGVAVTDTQYF TGTGCCAGCAGCCTGGGGGTAGCGGTGACAGATACGCAGTATTTT
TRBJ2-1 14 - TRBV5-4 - CASSLASGVHEQFF TGTGCCAGCAGCTTGGCGTCAGGGGTTCATGAGCAGTTCTTC
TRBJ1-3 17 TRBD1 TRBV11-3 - CASSRGDRDDSGNTIYF TGTGCCAGCAGCAGGGGGGACAGGGACGACTCTGGAAACACCATATATTTT
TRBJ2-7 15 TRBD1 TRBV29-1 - CSVEDRDRASYEQYF TGCAGCGTTGAAGATCGGGACAGGGCCTCCTACGAGCAGTACTTC